The following is a T cell receptor (beta chain) sequence with its context. The record originates from a study of blood T cell repertoires in COVID-19. Study overall: The study drew acute and convalescent COVID-19 samples from the United States, Italy and Spain. T cells, B-cell-depleted T cells, or PBMCs provided the cDNA or gDNA that served as material.

In the authors' methods: Researchers report that nucleated cell counts were estimated from reference gene primer amplification. Assay used: immunoSEQ multiplex PCR; TCRdb lists only in-frame clones, some missing. V and J calls and clone size come straight from that table; D and trimming were deduced from the DNA. The sample gives fewer than 250,000 clones, under 90% of which show up once; around 2.3% is in the top ten. After removal of 4 bases from V and 1 base from J, the junction contained 4 bases not matched to a gene. The germline gives CDR1 SGHTS, CDR2 YDEGEE. This CDR3 has 14 residues. The J gene is TRBJ1-2, the V gene TRBV5-8; 7 bases match TRBD1. This clonotype was obtained from a woman between 40 and 50 years old with active or convalescent COVID-19. Sequenced material: peripheral blood. The CDR3: CASSQTGVNYGYTF. The CDR3 region has the DNA TGTGCCAGCAGCCAAACAGGGGTTAACTATGGCTACACCTTC. Variable domain in full (rest from reference TRBV5-8 and TRBJ1-2): EAGVTQSPTHLIKTRGQQATLRCSPISGHTSVYWYQQALGLGLQFLLWYDEGEERNRGNFPPRFSGRQFPNYSSELNVNALELEDSALYLCASSQTGVNYGYTFGSGTRLTVV.